The 32 T cell receptor beta chains below all came from one sample that was sequenced in a study of shared clonotypes between healthy human individuals. TCRdb keeps only in-frame clones here, not all; method: immunoSEQ multiplex PCR. Of 1 million to 1.3 million clones listed, about 84% are singletons. Sequenced sample: memory CD4+ T cells from PBMCs. Subset described: CD45RA-negative fraction. Receptors originate from a man between 18 and 35 years old in good health. Some clones in this sample may be carry-over from other donors' samples.

The rearrangement links TRBV29-1 to TRBJ2-3; TRBD2 matches 10 bases. Per the germline V gene, CDR1 is SQVTM and CDR2 is ANQGSEA. The CDR3 is 15 amino acids. The J segment lost 2 bases and the V segment lost 4 bases, leaving 6 bases of the junction unmatched. The CDR3 sequence is CSVGSGRAFTDTQYF. DNA of the CDR3: TGCAGCGTTGGGAGCGGGAGGGCCTTCACAGATACGCAGTATTTT.

The chain combines TRBV30 with TRBJ1-2; no firm D call. Germline CDR1 and CDR2: GTSNPN and SVGIG (reference sequence). V shed 4 bases and J shed 4 bases, with 10 bases lying between them. The CDR3 has 12 amino acids. This CDR3 reads CAWKGQLYGYTF. The DNA for the CDR3 is TGTGCCTGGAAAGGGCAGCTCTATGGCTACACCTTC.

This sequence joins TRBV6-6 and TRBJ2-5, with D tentatively TRBD2 (5 bases). Trimming stripped 6 bases from V and 5 bases from J, with 13 bases between. The CDR3 runs to 13 residues. From germline, CDR1 is MNHNY and CDR2 SVGAGI (reference sequence). This CDR3 reads CASSPRAGETQYF. CDR3 DNA: TGTGCCAGCAGCCCAAGGGCGGGTGAGACCCAGTACTTC.

The J gene is TRBJ2-7, the V gene TRBV5-1; perhaps TRBD1 as D (5 bases). This CDR3 comprises 13 residues. V was clipped by 4 bases and J by 3 bases, with 11 bases between them. CDR1 is SGHRS, CDR2 YFSETQ, per germline. Here the CDR3 reads CASSLRVRYEQYF. The CDR3 DNA follows: TGCGCCAGCAGCCTCAGGGTCCGCTACGAGCAGTACTTC.

The chain has TRBV18 and TRBJ2-7; 9 positions match TRBD1. The ends lost 8 bases at V and 6 bases at J; junction bases unmatched: 11. The CDR3 is made up of 14 amino acids. Germline values: CDR1 KGHSH, CDR2 LQKENI. The CDR3 loop reads CASRAGTGNREQYF. The CDR3 DNA reads TGTGCCAGCAGAGCCGGGACAGGGAATCGCGAGCAGTACTTC.

The J gene is TRBJ2-2, the V gene TRBV11-1; D call uncertain. The ends were cut back, 2 bases at V and 8 bases at J, with 9 bases in the middle. The CDR3 consists of 13 residues. The germline gives CDR1 SGHAT, CDR2 FQDESV (reference sequence). In DNA form, the CDR3 reads TGTGCCAGCAGCTTACTAGTGGAGGGGGAGCTGTTTTTT. Protein: CASSLLVEGELFF.

V usage is TRBV30 and J usage is TRBJ2-3; perhaps TRBD1 as D (6 bases). Trimming shortened V by 5 bases and J by 7 bases, and 16 bases separated the two germline ends. The length of the CDR3 is 13 residues. CDR1 and CDR2 from the germline V gene are GTSNPN and SVGIG (reference sequence). CDR3 nucleotides: TGTGCCTGGGACAGGCAGACCTATAATACGCAGTATTTT. Protein sequence: CAWDRQTYNTQYF.

The chain couples TRBV28 to TRBJ2-1; D possibly corresponds to TRBD1 (6 bases). V dropped 4 bases and J dropped 3 bases, with 13 bases sitting between them. The CDR3 totals 15 residues. Per germline, CDR1 MDHEN and CDR2 SYDVKM. CDR3 residues: CASSSPTGSYNEQFF. In DNA form, the CDR3 reads TGTGCCAGCAGTTCCCCCACAGGGAGCTACAATGAGCAGTTCTTC. The full variable domain, in which reference TRBV28 and TRBJ2-1 provide the parts outside the CDR3, is DVKVTQSSRYLVKRTGEKVFLECVQDMDHENMFWYRQDPGLGLRLIYFSYDVKMKEKGDIPEGYSVSREKKERFSLILESASTNQTSMYLCASSSPTGSYNEQFFGPGTRLTVL.

This clone was recorded a few times. This chain connects TRBV27 to TRBJ1-2; TRBD1 is a possible D gene (6 bases). The germline V and J ends were trimmed by 5 bases and 2 bases, with 15 bases remaining between them. Germline assignment: CDR1 MNHEY and CDR2 SMNVEV (reference sequence). The CDR3 consists of 15 residues. CDR3 bases: TGTGCCAGCAGTATGAACAGGGTACTGAACTATGGCTACACCTTC. It codes for CASSMNRVLNYGYTF.

The V gene is TRBV19, the J gene TRBJ1-1; D call uncertain. The CDR3 contains 14 residues. Trimming cost V 1 base and J 3 bases, with 9 bases left between them. The V gene's germline CDR1 is LNHDA and CDR2 SQIVND (reference sequence). As DNA, the CDR3 is TGTGCCAGTAGTATAGCTGGAAGCTACACTGAAGCTTTCTTT. Its translation: CASSIAGSYTEAFF.

The genes are TRBV9 and TRBJ2-7; D perhaps matches TRBD2 (5 bases). Trimming shortened V by 4 bases and J by 3 bases, and 14 bases separated the two germline ends. CDR3 length equals 14 residues. The germline V gene has CDR1 SGDLS and CDR2 YYNGEE. CDR3 DNA sequence: TGTGCCAGCAGCTCAAGCGGCAGAAGCTACGAGCAGTACTTC. It yields the protein CASSSSGRSYEQYF. The complete variable domain, with remaining parts taken from reference TRBV9 and TRBJ2-7, reads DSGVTQTPKHLITATGQRVTLRCSPRSGDLSVYWYQQSLDQGLQFLIQYYNGEERAKGNILERFSAQQFPDLHSELNLSSLELGDSALYFCASSSSGRSYEQYFGPGTRLTVT.

The V call is TRBV10-3, the J call TRBJ1-2; 7 bases align to TRBD1. The CDR3 is 14 amino acids. Germline V CDR1 and CDR2: ENHRY, SYGVKD. V lost 6 bases to trimming and J lost 7 bases; unmatched junction nucleotides: 11. CDR3 in amino acids: CAISDLTGQLGYTF. In nucleotides, the CDR3 is TGTGCCATCAGCGACTTAACGGGACAGCTTGGCTACACCTTC.

As regards this clone: A read error is the likely source, as a far larger clone sits one nucleotide away. This chain links TRBV7-3 with TRBJ2-7; D gene uncertain. The CDR3 length is 11 residues. V was trimmed by 2 bases and J by 4 bases, leaving 3 bases between them. Germline CDR1 and CDR2: SGHTA and FQGTGA. The CDR3 is CASSLSYEQYF. In DNA form, the CDR3 reads TGTGCCAGCAGCTTATCTTACGAGCAGTACTTC.

Here the CDR3 reads CASSRDSGGQEKLFF. The CDR3 nucleotides read TGTGCCAGCAGCCGCGATTCGGGGGGGCAGGAAAAACTGTTTTTT. V usage is TRBV7-2 and J usage is TRBJ1-4; weak D call: TRBD1 (6 bases). V was shortened by 5 bases and J by 8 bases, with 18 bases between the two germline ends. Germline CDR1 SGHTA, CDR2 FQGNSA. This CDR3 spans 15 amino acids.

The chain joins TRBV18 to TRBJ2-7; the match to TRBD2 covers 9 bases. This CDR3 comprises 14 residues. The trim removed 3 bases at V and 1 base at J, leaving 1 base unmatched. CDR1 is KGHSH and CDR2 is LQKENI in the germline V gene. CDR3 amino acids: CASSPSGRSYEQYF. DNA of the CDR3: TGTGCCAGCTCACCTAGCGGGAGATCCTACGAGCAGTACTTC.

The V call is TRBV5-1, the J call TRBJ2-7, with D maybe TRBD2 (5 bases). V lost 2 bases and J 2 bases, leaving 11 bases between the germline ends. Germline values: CDR1 SGHRS, CDR2 YFSETQ. The CDR3 spans 14 residues. The CDR3 loop reads CASSFGSLTYEQYF. The CDR3 coding sequence is TGCGCCAGCAGCTTTGGGAGTCTAACCTACGAGCAGTACTTC.

The chain is built from TRBV15 and TRBJ2-2; 12 bases are shared with TRBD2. Unmatched junction bases numbered 3, after V lost 1 base and J lost 3 bases. The CDR3 has 17 amino acids. Germline CDR1 LNHNV, CDR2 YYDKDF (reference sequence). CDR3 DNA sequence: TGTGCCACCAGCAGAGTACTAGCGGGAGGAGACACCGGGGAGCTGTTTTTT. It is translated as CATSRVLAGGDTGELFF.

The rearrangement joins TRBV11-3 to TRBJ2-3; D unresolved. V was cut by 1 base and J by 3 bases, with 14 bases left in between. From germline, CDR1 is SGHNT and CDR2 YENEEA. This CDR3 spans 16 amino acids. The chain's CDR3 is CASSLAGQAATDTQYF. The DNA for the CDR3 is TGTGCCAGCAGCTTAGCTGGGCAGGCCGCTACAGATACGCAGTATTTT. The variable domain in full, with the rest retrieved from reference TRBV11-3 and TRBJ2-3, is EAGVVQSPRYKIIEKKQPVAFWCNPISGHNTLYWYLQNLGQGPELLIRYENEEAVDDSQLPKDRFSAERLKGVDSTLKIQPAELGDSAVYLCASSLAGQAATDTQYFGPGTRLTVL.

This clone appeared a few times. The chain employs TRBV2 and TRBJ2-2, with TRBD2 identical over 10 bases. Germline lookup yields CDR1 SNHLY and CDR2 FYNNEI. J gave up 0 bases and V 5 bases, and 3 bases lay outside the gene matches. The CDR3 spans 16 residues. The CDR3 region is CASSQGTSANTGELFF. The CDR3 nucleotides read TGTGCCAGCAGTCAGGGGACTAGCGCGAACACCGGGGAGCTGTTTTTT.

V usage is TRBV30 and J usage is TRBJ2-4; 9 positions match TRBD1. The V gene end was trimmed by 4 bases and the J gene end by 3 bases; junction bases not matched to a gene: 4. Per germline, CDR1 GTSNPN and CDR2 SVGIG (reference sequence). There are 14 residues in the CDR3. As DNA, the CDR3 is TGTGCCTGGAACAGGGGGCTTGGCAAAAACATTCAGTACTTC. This gives the protein CAWNRGLGKNIQYF.

The V and J genes are TRBV11-3 and TRBJ2-2, with D unresolved. V gave up 2 bases and J gave up 6 bases, with 10 bases separating them. Germline V lookup: CDR1 SGHNT, CDR2 YENEEA. CDR3 length equals 14 residues. The CDR3 sequence is CASSLLRGAGELFF. The CDR3 bases are TGTGCCAGCAGCTTATTGAGAGGTGCCGGGGAGCTGTTTTTT.

The chain is built from TRBV19 and TRBJ2-3; D unclear. Trimming stripped 5 bases from V and 5 bases from J, with 8 bases between. CDR1 and CDR2 from the germline V gene are LNHDA and SQIVND (reference sequence). This CDR3 has 12 residues. This CDR3 reads CASSELGDTQYF. The DNA of the CDR3 is TGTGCCAGTAGTGAGCTGGGAGATACGCAGTATTTT.

The CDR3 sequence is CATQGTAYGYTF. The CDR3 nucleotides are TGTGCCACCCAGGGGACAGCCTATGGCTACACCTTC. This rearrangement joins TRBV6-1 to TRBJ1-2, with 7 bases matching TRBD1. Germline V gene data show CDR1 as MNHNS and CDR2 as SASEGT. CDR3 length equals 12 residues. The V gene end was trimmed by 10 bases and the J gene end by 4 bases; junction bases not matched to a gene: 6.

The gene calls are TRBV14 and TRBJ2-2, with D perhaps matching TRBD1 (6 bases). CDR3 length: 14 amino acids. Trimming shortened V by 0 bases and J by 7 bases, and 9 bases separated the two germline ends. Germline V gene lookup returns CDR1 SGHDN and CDR2 FVKESK. The CDR3 DNA reads as TGTGCCAGCAGCCAAGACAGGGGTTACGGGGAGCTGTTTTTT. Protein: CASSQDRGYGELFF.

The rearrangement uses TRBV11-2 and TRBJ2-1, with 9 positions matching TRBD2. This CDR3 is 17 amino acids long. CDR1 is SGHAT, CDR2 FQNNGV, per germline. V shed 4 bases and J 7 bases; nucleotides not matched to a gene: 14. For the CDR3, the DNA is TGTGCCAGCAGCTCAAACCAGTACGCGGGAGGGCTTAATGAGCAGTTCTTC. It is translated as CASSSNQYAGGLNEQFF.

The chain couples TRBV7-3 to TRBJ2-1; 9 nucleotides match TRBD1. After removal of 3 bases from V and 0 bases from J, the junction contained 0 bases not matched to a gene. CDR3 size: 15 residues. The V gene's germline CDR1 is SGHTA and CDR2 FQGTGA. CDR3 region: CASSLDRGSYNEQFF. The DNA of the CDR3 is TGTGCCAGCAGCTTGGACAGGGGCTCCTACAATGAGCAGTTCTTC.

J is TRBJ2-1 and V is TRBV18; D is ambiguous. Trimming took 3 bases from V and 1 from J, leaving 10 bases between them. Germline loops: CDR1 KGHSH, CDR2 LQKENI. This CDR3 has 15 residues. The CDR3 nucleotides read TGTGCCAGCTCACCGTCGCGAGAGTCCTACAATGAGCAGTTCTTC. It translates to CASSPSRESYNEQFF.

This clone is a singleton in its sample. The chain is built from TRBV7-2 and TRBJ2-3; no firm D call. The germline V gene encodes CDR1 SGHTA and CDR2 FQGNSA. Trimming took off 5 bases at V and 4 bases at J, with 19 bases between the two ends. This CDR3 contains 16 residues. The CDR3 nucleotides read TGTGCCAGCAGCCCTCGGGCAGCTTCTGGAGCAGATACGCAGTATTTT. It is translated as CASSPRAASGADTQYF. Based on the CDR3 plus reference TRBV7-2 and TRBJ2-3, the full variable domain is GAGVSQSPSNKVTEKGKDVELRCDPISGHTALYWYRQSLGQGLEFLIYFQGNSAPDKSGLPSDRFSAERTGGSVSTLTIQRTQQEDSAVYLCASSPRAASGADTQYFGPGTRLTVL.

V usage is TRBV29-1 and J usage is TRBJ1-3; a weak D match, TRBD1 (6 bases). The CDR3 length is 16 residues. V lost 4 bases and J lost 0, with 16 bases in between. In germline, CDR1 is SQVTM, CDR2 ANQGSEA. In DNA form, the CDR3 reads TGCAGCGTTGTCGGGGGCTCCTTCCGCTCTGGAAACACCATATATTTT. The encoded protein is CSVVGGSFRSGNTIYF.

The V call is TRBV28, the J call TRBJ1-4, with 10 bases that match TRBD1. V trimming: 10 bases; J trimming: 8 bases; junction bases outside the gene matches: 7. Germline values: CDR1 MDHEN, CDR2 SYDVKM. This CDR3 has 13 amino acids. The chain's CDR3 is CAIPGQGREKLFF. The CDR3 nucleotides read TGTGCCATCCCGGGACAGGGGAGAGAAAAACTGTTTTTT.

J is TRBJ2-5 and V is TRBV5-8, with D possibly being TRBD1 (5 bases). The V end lost 2 bases, the J end lost 4 bases, and 12 bases lay between the germline ends. CDR3 length: 14 residues. The germline V gene has CDR1 SGHTS and CDR2 YDEGEE. The CDR3 is CASSLQEDRETQYF. The CDR3 region has the DNA TGTGCCAGCAGCTTACAGGAAGATCGAGAGACCCAGTACTTC.

This clone was observed once. The chain couples TRBV6-6 to TRBJ2-1, with TRBD2 matching over 11 bases. J lost 14 bases, V lost 6 bases, and 18 bases had no gene match. There are 16 residues in the CDR3. Germline CDR1 is MNHNY and CDR2 is SVGAGI (reference sequence). CDR3 bases: TGTGCCAGCAGACCGGACCTAGCGGGAGGCTCAAGGGGGGAGTTCTTC. This encodes CASRPDLAGGSRGEFF.